What follows describes a single T cell receptor (beta chain). The source of the sample is a study of T cells expressing NK-cell markers. About the study: It was sorted CD3+CD56-NKG2C+, CD3+CD56+NKG2C- and CD3+CD56+NKG2C+ T cells that provided the TCR beta repertoires. The eight sequenced donors comprised seven who were HCMV-seropositive and one who was seronegative.

UMIs were included in TCR beta cDNA generated by 5'RACE template switching. TCRdb re-called the 5' RACE reads, yielding one record per CDR3 amino acid sequence without DNA. This table lists around 280,000 distinct CDR3 sequences. Germline loops: CDR1 SQVTM, CDR2 ANQGSEA. The CDR3 runs to 11 residues. Material for sequencing was blood T cells: a sorted CD56 or NKG2C T cell subset, CD4+ or CD8+ T cells, or bulk PBMC T cells (not recorded which). The chain has TRBV29-1 and TRBJ2-5. The source of this sequence is a man younger than 30 in good health. CDR3 protein: CSVLFEETQYF.